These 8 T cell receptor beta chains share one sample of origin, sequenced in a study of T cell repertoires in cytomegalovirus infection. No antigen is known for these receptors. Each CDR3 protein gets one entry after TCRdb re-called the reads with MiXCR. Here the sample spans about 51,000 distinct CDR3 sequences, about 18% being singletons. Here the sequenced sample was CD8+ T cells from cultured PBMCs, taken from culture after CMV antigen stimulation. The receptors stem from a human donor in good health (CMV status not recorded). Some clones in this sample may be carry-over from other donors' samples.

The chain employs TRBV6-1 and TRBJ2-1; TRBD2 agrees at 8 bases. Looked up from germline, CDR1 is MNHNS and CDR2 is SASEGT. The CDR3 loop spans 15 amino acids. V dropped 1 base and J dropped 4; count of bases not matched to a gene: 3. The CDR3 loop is CASSEEASGYNEQFF. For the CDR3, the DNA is TGTGCCAGCAGTGAAGAGGCTAGCGGGTACAATGAGCAGTTCTTC.

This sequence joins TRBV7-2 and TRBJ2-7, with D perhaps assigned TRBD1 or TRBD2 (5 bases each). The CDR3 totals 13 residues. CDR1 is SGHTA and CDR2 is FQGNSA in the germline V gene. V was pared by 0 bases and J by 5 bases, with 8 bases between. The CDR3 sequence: CASSLAGTNEQYF. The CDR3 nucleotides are TGTGCCAGCAGCTTAGCTGGGACGAACGAGCAGTACTTC.

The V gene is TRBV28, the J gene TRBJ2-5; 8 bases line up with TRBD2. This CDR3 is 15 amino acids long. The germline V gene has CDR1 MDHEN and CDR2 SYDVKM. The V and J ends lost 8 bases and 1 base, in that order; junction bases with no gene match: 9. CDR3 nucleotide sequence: TGTGCCAGCTATTCGGGAGGGGACTTCCAAGAGACCCAGTACTTC. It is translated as CASYSGGDFQETQYF.

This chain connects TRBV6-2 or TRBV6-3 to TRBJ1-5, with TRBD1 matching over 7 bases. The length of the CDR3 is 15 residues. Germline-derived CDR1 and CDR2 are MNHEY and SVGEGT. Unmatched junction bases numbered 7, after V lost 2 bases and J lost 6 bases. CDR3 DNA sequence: TGTGCCAGCAGTTACCCCGGACAGGCAGGTCAGCCCCAGCATTTT. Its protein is CASSYPGQAGQPQHF.

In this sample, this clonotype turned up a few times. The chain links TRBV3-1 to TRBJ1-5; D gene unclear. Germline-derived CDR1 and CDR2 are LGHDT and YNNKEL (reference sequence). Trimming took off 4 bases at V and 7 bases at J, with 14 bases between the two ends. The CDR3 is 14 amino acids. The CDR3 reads CASSPPEGGQPQHF. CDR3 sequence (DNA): TGTGCCAGCAGCCCGCCAGAGGGAGGCCAGCCCCAGCATTTT.

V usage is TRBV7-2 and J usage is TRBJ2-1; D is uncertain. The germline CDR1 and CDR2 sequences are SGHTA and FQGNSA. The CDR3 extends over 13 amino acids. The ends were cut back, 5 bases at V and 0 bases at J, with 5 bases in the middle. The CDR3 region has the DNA TGTGCCAGCAGCCCATTCTCCTACAATGAGCAGTTCTTC. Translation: CASSPFSYNEQFF. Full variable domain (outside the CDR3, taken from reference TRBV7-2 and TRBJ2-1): GAGVSQSPSNKVTEKGKDVELRCDPISGHTALYWYRQSLGQGLEFLIYFQGNSAPDKSGLPSDRFSAERTGGSVSTLTIQRTQQEDSAVYLCASSPFSYNEQFFGPGTRLTVL.

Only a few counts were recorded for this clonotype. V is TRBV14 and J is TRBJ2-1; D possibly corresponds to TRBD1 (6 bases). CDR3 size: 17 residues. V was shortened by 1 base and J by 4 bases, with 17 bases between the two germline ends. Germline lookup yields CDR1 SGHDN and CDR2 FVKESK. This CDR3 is CASSQVGSGQRYNEQFF. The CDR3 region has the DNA TGTGCCAGCAGCCAAGTAGGGTCCGGACAGAGATACAATGAGCAGTTCTTC.

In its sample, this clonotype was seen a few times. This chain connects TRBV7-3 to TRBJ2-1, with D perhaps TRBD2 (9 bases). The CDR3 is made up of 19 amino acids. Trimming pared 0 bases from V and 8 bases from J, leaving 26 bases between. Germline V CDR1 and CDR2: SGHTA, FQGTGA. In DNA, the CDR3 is TGTGCCAGCAGCTTAACCCCAGGGGGCATAGGACTAGCGACTGATGAGCAGTTCTTC. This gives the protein CASSLTPGGIGLATDEQFF.